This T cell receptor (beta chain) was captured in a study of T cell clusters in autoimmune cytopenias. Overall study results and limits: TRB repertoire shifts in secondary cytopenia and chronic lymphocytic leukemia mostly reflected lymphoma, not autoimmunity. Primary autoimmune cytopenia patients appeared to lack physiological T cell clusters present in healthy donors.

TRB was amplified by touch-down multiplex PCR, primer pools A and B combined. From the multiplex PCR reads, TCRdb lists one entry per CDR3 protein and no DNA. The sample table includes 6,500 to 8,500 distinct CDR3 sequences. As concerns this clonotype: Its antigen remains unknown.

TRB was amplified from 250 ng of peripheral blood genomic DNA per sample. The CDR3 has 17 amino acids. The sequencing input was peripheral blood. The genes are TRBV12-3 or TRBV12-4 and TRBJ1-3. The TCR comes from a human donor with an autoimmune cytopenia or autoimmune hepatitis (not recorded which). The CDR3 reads CASSPRREGGSGNTIYF.